This is a list of T cell receptor beta chains from one sample in a study of T cell changes during pregnancy in multiple sclerosis. Sequenced by immunoSEQ multiplex PCR; TCRdb stores in-frame clones only, minus some. The table has approximately 61,000 clones, approximately 91% seen once. The sequencing used peripheral blood, collected in the first trimester of pregnancy. The receptor source for this set is a female donor with multiple sclerosis, enrolled in a pregnancy study. CDR3s include the opening cysteine and the closing phenylalanine or tryptophan. A D gene is named only where the DNA matches it firmly. Rows give clone size only sometimes, using once, few, many, or a class for an expanded clone.

>TRBJ2-7|TRBD2|TRBV5-1|NA
CASSYDYGGFYEQYF
TGCGCCAGCAGCTACGACTACGGGGGGTTCTACGAGCAGTACTTC
>TRBJ2-1|NA|TRBV18|NA
CASSPETLHEQFF
TGTGCCAGCTCACCGGAGACCCTCCATGAGCAGTTCTTC
>TRBJ1-2|TRBD1|TRBV18|once
CASSPTLGGGDGYTF
TGTGCCAGCTCACCGACCCTCGGAGGGGGCGATGGCTACACCTTC
>TRBJ1-1|NA|TRBV2|NA
CASSRGLNTEAFF
TGTGCCAGCAGTAGAGGGTTGAACACTGAAGCTTTCTTT
>TRBJ2-7|TRBD1|TRBV6-1|NA
CASYEGTGKVEQYF
TGTGCCAGCTACGAAGGGACAGGGAAGGTCGAGCAGTACTTC
>TRBJ1-1|NA|TRBV7-9|NA
CASSINSGEGAFF
TGTGCCAGCAGCATCAATAGTGGGGAGGGAGCTTTCTTT
>TRBJ2-3|TRBD1|TRBV30|NA
CAWTPGTGSTDTQYF
TGTGCCTGGACCCCCGGGACAGGGAGCACAGATACGCAGTATTTT
>TRBJ2-3|NA|TRBV4-2|NA
CASSQGGSTDTQYF
TGTGCCAGCAGCCAGGGGGGTTCCACAGATACGCAGTATTTT
>TRBJ2-3|TRBD2|TRBV12-5|NA
CASGLPRETQYF
TGTGCTAGTGGTCTCCCGCGGGAGACGCAGTATTTT
>TRBJ2-5|TRBD2|TRBV7-3|NA
CASRREGRDQETQYF
TGTGCCAGCAGGAGGGAGGGCAGGGATCAAGAGACCCAGTACTTC
>TRBJ1-2|TRBD1|TRBV28|NA
CASSDLQGIYGYTF
TGTGCCAGCAGTGATTTACAGGGGATCTATGGCTACACCTTC
>TRBJ2-7|NA|TRBV4-1|NA
CASSRGLAYEQYF
TGCGCCAGCAGCCGTGGACTGGCCTACGAGCAGTACTTC
>TRBJ1-2|NA|TRBV18|NA
CASSPIGGNGDYGYTF
TGTGCCAGCTCACCAATCGGGGGGAATGGTGACTATGGCTACACCTTC
>TRBJ2-7|NA|TRBV28|NA
CASSIGQIYEQYF
TGTGCCAGCAGTATCGGACAGATCTACGAGCAGTACTTC
>TRBJ1-2|NA|TRBV18|NA
CASSPGTANTNYGYTF
TGTGCCAGCTCACCTGGGACTGCAAATACTAACTATGGCTACACCTTC
>TRBJ2-7|TRBD2|TRBV5-4|NA
CASSQRAGGRYEQYF
TGTGCCAGCAGCCAGCGAGCGGGAGGAAGGTACGAGCAGTACTTC
>TRBJ2-1|NA|TRBV6-5|NA
CASSPGGPPYNEQFF
TGTGCCAGCAGCCCCGGGGGTCCCCCCTACAATGAGCAGTTCTTC
>TRBJ2-7|TRBD1|TRBV6-6|few
CASSTSGTGGSYEQYF
TGTGCCAGCAGTACTTCCGGGACAGGGGGATCCTACGAGCAGTACTTC
>TRBJ2-5|TRBD1|TRBV6-6|NA
CASSYADRVETQYF
TGTGCCAGCAGTTACGCGGACAGGGTAGAGACCCAGTACTTC
>TRBJ2-3|TRBD2|TRBV10-3|NA
CAIGTPGTSGRRDTQYF
TGTGCCATCGGGACACCCGGGACTAGCGGGAGAAGAGATACGCAGTATTTT
>TRBJ2-6|TRBD1|TRBV7-9|NA
CASSRTGGIAGANVLTF
TGTGCCAGCAGCCGGACAGGGGGGATCGCTGGGGCCAACGTCCTGACTTTC
>TRBJ2-7|TRBD2|TRBV27|once
CASSSPMREGVGYEQYF
TGTGCCAGCAGTTCGCCTATGCGGGAGGGTGTGGGTTACGAGCAGTACTTC
>TRBJ1-4|NA|TRBV4-1|NA
CASSYFEKLFF
TGCGCCAGCAGCTACTTTGAAAAACTGTTTTTT
>TRBJ2-5|NA|TRBV11-3|NA
CASSPHRPGRETQYF
TGTGCCAGCAGTCCCCACCGCCCAGGGAGGGAGACCCAGTACTTC
>TRBJ2-5|TRBD1|TRBV18|NA
CASSQTGVDGETQYF
TGTGCCAGCTCACAGACAGGGGTGGATGGAGAGACCCAGTACTTC
>TRBJ1-1|TRBD1|TRBV30|NA
CAWRTGGATAFF
TGTGCCTGGAGGACAGGGGGGGCGACAGCTTTCTTT
>TRBJ2-1|TRBD2|TRBV6-4|few
CASSDSTSGYNEQFF
TGTGCCAGCAGTGACTCGACTAGCGGGTACAATGAGCAGTTCTTC
>TRBJ1-1|TRBD1|TRBV6-1|NA
CASMGGQGGLAFF
TGTGCCAGCATGGGGGGACAGGGTGGGTTAGCTTTCTTT